The 32 T cell receptor beta chains reported below all come from one sample, sequenced in a study of radiotherapy plus CTLA-4 blockade in lung cancer. The protocol was immunoSEQ multiplex PCR, while the TCRdb copy is restricted to in-frame clones and leaves out a portion. The sample lists about 80,000 clones, approximately 80% seen once, with approximately 0.79% in the top ten. Sample: peripheral blood, taken from a patient treated with radiotherapy plus ipilimumab. Every receptor here comes from a human donor with non-small cell lung cancer who had stable disease on radiotherapy plus ipilimumab.

This clone was found a few times. V and J are TRBV7-9 and TRBJ2-7; 9 bases align to TRBD2. Per the germline V gene, CDR1 is SEHNR and CDR2 is FQNEAQ (reference sequence). J was trimmed by 1 base and V by 8 bases; bases with no gene match: 9. CDR3 length: 15 amino acids. The CDR3, as DNA: TGTGCCAGCCGGGTAGCGGGAGATCCTTCCTACGAGCAGTACTTC. Protein: CASRVAGDPSYEQYF.

The chain uses TRBV19 and TRBJ1-5; possible D gene TRBD1, 6 bases. CDR1 is LNHDA, CDR2 SQIVND, per germline (reference sequence). Trimming shortened V by 4 bases and J by 5 bases, and 15 bases separated the two germline ends. CDR3 length equals 15 residues. The CDR3 loop reads CASSRGAGAHQPQHF. The CDR3 DNA reads as TGTGCCAGTAGTAGGGGGGCAGGGGCCCATCAGCCCCAGCATTTT.

V and J are TRBV2 and TRBJ2-1, with D maybe TRBD2 (6 bases). The CDR3 has 12 residues. Trimming pared 8 bases from V and 6 bases from J, leaving 11 bases between. In germline, CDR1 is SNHLY, CDR2 FYNNEI. CDR3 bases: TGTGCCAGCTCGATGGGAGGCAATGAGCAGTTCTTC. This gives the protein CASSMGGNEQFF.

This clone has only a few counts. This chain connects TRBV19 to TRBJ1-2; the match to TRBD1 covers 9 bases. The CDR3 has 14 residues. Germline V gives CDR1 LNHDA, CDR2 SQIVND (reference sequence). J was trimmed by 8 bases and V by 5 bases; bases with no gene match: 9. CDR3 region: CASSRDRAVYGYTF. The CDR3 DNA is TGTGCCAGTAGTCGGGACAGGGCAGTGTACGGCTACACCTTC.

V and J are TRBV2 and TRBJ2-7, with 7 bases lining up with TRBD2. CDR1 SNHLY and CDR2 FYNNEI come from the germline V gene. The V gene end was trimmed by 10 bases and the J gene end by 0 bases; junction bases not matched to a gene: 15. The CDR3 is 16 residues long. The CDR3 sequence is CAITTLEASGSYEQYF. In nucleotides, the CDR3 is TGTGCCATTACGACCTTGGAGGCTAGCGGCTCCTACGAGCAGTACTTC.

In its sample, this clone was seen a few times. The chain employs TRBV29-1 and TRBJ2-3; no definite D call. The ends were cut back, 5 bases at V and 8 bases at J, with 14 bases in the middle. Germline lookup yields CDR1 SQVTM and CDR2 ANQGSEA. The CDR3 is 12 amino acids. The CDR3 region has the DNA TGCAGCGTTCATGGTGGCACCGGTACGCAGTATTTT. It encodes CSVHGGTGTQYF.

This chain links TRBV6-1 with TRBJ1-6, with TRBD1 identical over 7 bases. The CDR3 spans 15 residues. V was pared by 3 bases and J by 7 bases, with 6 bases of the junction left unmatched. Germline CDR1 MNHNS, CDR2 SASEGT. The CDR3 DNA follows: TGTGCCAGCAGTGAGGGGACAGTACCCAATTCACCCCTCCACTTT. Its protein product is CASSEGTVPNSPLHF.

This clone was detected only once. DNA of the CDR3: TGTGCCACCGCGGGACTAGCGAATGAGCAGTTCTTC. Translating it yields CATAGLANEQFF. The V call is TRBV19, the J call TRBJ2-1; 10 bases fit TRBD2. Germline V gene sequence: CDR1 LNHDA, CDR2 SQIVND (reference sequence). J lost 7 bases, V lost 10 bases, and 4 bases had no gene match. The CDR3 loop spans 12 amino acids.

V is TRBV15 and J is TRBJ1-4; D not certain. The V gene lost 0 bases and the J gene lost 0 bases, with 5 bases spanning the gap. CDR3 length: 15 residues. The V gene's germline CDR1 is LNHNV and CDR2 YYDKDF (reference sequence). DNA of the CDR3: TGTGCCACCAGCAGAGATCCCGCAACTAATGAAAAACTGTTTTTT. This translates into CATSRDPATNEKLFF.

This clone was seen a few times. This chain uses TRBV6-1 with TRBJ1-2; 8 bases are a match to TRBD1. CDR3 length: 13 amino acids. V shed 2 bases, J shed 8 bases, and the junction held 4 bases outside the gene matches. Germline V gene data show CDR1 as MNHNS and CDR2 as SASEGT. Written as DNA, the CDR3 is TGTGCCAGCAGTGAACGGCAGGGGGCAGGCTACACCTTC. Its translation: CASSERQGAGYTF.

As DNA, the CDR3 is TGTGCCAGCAGCCAATCGGGGGGATTTTACACCGGGGAGCTGTTTTTT. This translates into CASSQSGGFYTGELFF. The chain carries TRBV16 and TRBJ2-2; D perhaps matches TRBD2 (6 bases). Germline CDR1 reads KGHSY; CDR2 reads FQNENV. Trimming left V 0 bases short and J 3 bases short, with 11 bases between. The CDR3 has 16 amino acids.

The gene calls are TRBV2 and TRBJ1-5; TRBD1 matches at 7 bases. Trimming removed 6 bases from V and 4 bases from J; junction bases left unmatched: 6. Germline lookup yields CDR1 SNHLY and CDR2 FYNNEI. CDR3 size: 14 residues. This chain's CDR3 is CASRMIQGNQPQHF. In DNA, the CDR3 is TGTGCCAGCAGGATGATACAGGGGAATCAGCCCCAGCATTTT.

This clone was seen a handful of times. The chain links TRBV21-1 to TRBJ1-1. TRBV21-1 is listed as a pseudogene. There are 15 residues in the CDR3. The CDR3 reads CASSLRRGWGTEAFF. CDR3 in DNA: TGTGCCAGCAGCCTCCGCCGAGGATGGGGCACTGAAGCTTTCTTT.

This chain uses TRBV10-1 with TRBJ2-1; 10 bases are shared with TRBD2. Losses at the gene ends were 3 bases for V and 4 bases for J; bases not matched to a gene: 3. The CDR3 sequence is 15 residues long. Per the germline V gene, CDR1 is WNHNN and CDR2 is SYGVQD (reference sequence). In nucleotides, the CDR3 is TGCGCCAGCAGTGATAGCGGGAGGCTTTACAATGAGCAGTTCTTC. It specifies CASSDSGRLYNEQFF.

The chain has TRBV30 and TRBJ2-2; D is ambiguous. Trimming took off 1 base at V and 5 bases at J, with 8 bases between the two ends. The CDR3 consists of 13 residues. Germline V CDR1 and CDR2: GTSNPN, SVGIG (reference sequence). CDR3 in DNA: TGTGCCTGGAGTGGATCGTTGACCGGGGAGCTGTTTTTT. It translates to CAWSGSLTGELFF.

In its sample, this clone was seen once. The chain has TRBV9 and TRBJ2-1; D is uncertain. The germline V and J ends were trimmed by 4 bases and 2 bases, with 16 bases remaining between them. The length of the CDR3 is 16 residues. From germline, CDR1 is SGDLS and CDR2 YYNGEE. Here the CDR3 DNA reads TGTGCCAGCAGCCTAACGATGGCAGCTACCTACAATGAGCAGTTCTTC. Amino acid sequence: CASSLTMAATYNEQFF.

The chain links TRBV28 to TRBJ2-2; D uncertain. CDR3 length: 13 amino acids. V dropped 8 bases and J dropped 0 bases, with 7 bases sitting between them. Germline CDR1 is MDHEN and CDR2 is SYDVKM. The CDR3 sequence: CASLTPNTGELFF. In DNA, the CDR3 is TGTGCCAGCTTGACTCCGAACACCGGGGAGCTGTTTTTT.

The gene calls are TRBV19 and TRBJ2-1; 13 bases match TRBD2. Germline CDR1 and CDR2: LNHDA and SQIVND (reference sequence). V was pared by 4 bases and J by 2 bases, with 11 bases of the junction left unmatched. The CDR3 has 19 amino acids. CDR3 protein: CASSNNGGTSGNPYNEQFF. The CDR3, as DNA: TGTGCCAGTAGTAACAACGGCGGGACTAGCGGGAACCCCTACAATGAGCAGTTCTTC.

This chain connects TRBV9 to TRBJ2-1; TRBD2 aligns across 9 bases. This CDR3 region has 16 residues. With V trimmed by 5 bases and J by 3 bases, 9 bases remained unmatched. CDR1 and CDR2 from the germline V gene are SGDLS and YYNGEE. This CDR3 reads CASSSSGEILYNEQFF. The CDR3 bases are TGTGCCAGCAGTTCTAGCGGGGAGATTCTCTACAATGAGCAGTTCTTC.

This rearrangement joins TRBV27 to TRBJ2-1; TRBD2 agrees at 13 bases. The CDR3 consists of 18 residues. J was trimmed by 2 bases and V by 8 bases; bases with no gene match: 12. CDR1 and CDR2 (germline): MNHEY, SMNVEV (reference sequence). DNA for the CDR3: TGTGCCAGCTCCTTGGTACTAGCGGGAGGGCCCCCCTACAATGAGCAGTTCTTC. Protein sequence: CASSLVLAGGPPYNEQFF.

The chain carries TRBV12-5 and TRBJ2-1, with 7 bases identical to TRBD2. The trim removed 5 bases at V and 7 bases at J, leaving 11 bases unmatched. CDR3 length: 15 residues. Per germline, CDR1 LGHNT and CDR2 FRNRAP. CDR3 DNA: TGTGCTAGTGGTAAGGGAGCGGGGCCGGGGAATGAGCAGTTCTTC. Its translation: CASGKGAGPGNEQFF. Full variable domain (missing parts from reference TRBV12-5 and TRBJ2-1): DARVTQTPRHKVTEMGQEVTMRCQPILGHNTVFWYRQTMMQGLELLAYFRNRAPLDDSGMPKDRFSAEMPDATLATLKIQPSEPRDSAVYFCASGKGAGPGNEQFFGPGTRLTVL.

The rearrangement links TRBV27 to TRBJ1-5; no reliable D call. The V end was cut by 3 bases, the J end by 1 base, with 4 bases between. CDR1 is MNHEY and CDR2 is SMNVEV in the germline V gene (reference sequence). There are 13 residues in the CDR3. The chain's CDR3 is CASSFRSNQPQHF. The CDR3 DNA reads TGTGCCAGCAGTTTTCGGAGCAATCAGCCCCAGCATTTT.

V is TRBV10-3 and J is TRBJ2-7; unclear D gene. This CDR3 spans 14 amino acids. V lost 4 bases and J 2 bases, leaving 12 bases between the germline ends. Germline CDR1 and CDR2: ENHRY and SYGVKD. The chain's CDR3 is CAISVFPRAYEQYF. The CDR3 nucleotides read TGTGCCATCAGTGTTTTCCCCCGAGCCTACGAGCAGTACTTC.

The rearrangement uses TRBV6-6 and TRBJ2-7; D remains ambiguous. Trimming removed 8 bases from V and 3 bases from J, with 17 bases in between. The CDR3 length is 14 residues. Germline assignment: CDR1 MNHNY and CDR2 SVGAGI (reference sequence). CDR3 sequence (DNA): TGTGCCAGCTCCGCCGAGGCCACCCACTACGAGCAGTACTTC. Translated: CASSAEATHYEQYF.

The chain uses TRBV19 and TRBJ1-1; tentatively, D is TRBD1 (5 bases). The V end was cut by 1 base, the J end by 0 bases, with 6 bases between. Germline CDR1 LNHDA, CDR2 SQIVND (reference sequence). The CDR3 runs 14 residues. As DNA, the CDR3 is TGTGCCAGTAGTATAGCAGGGCTGAACACTGAAGCTTTCTTT. It translates to CASSIAGLNTEAFF.

The rearrangement links TRBV9 to TRBJ2-7; either TRBD1 or TRBD2 may fit D (5 bases each). Germline CDR1 reads SGDLS; CDR2 reads YYNGEE. V lost 1 base and J lost 3, with 14 bases in between. The CDR3 is 15 residues long. The CDR3, as DNA: TGTGCCAGCAGCGTACTCCCGGGACGCAGCTACGAGCAGTACTTC. It codes for CASSVLPGRSYEQYF. Drawing the rest from reference TRBV9 and TRBJ2-7, the complete variable domain is DSGVTQTPKHLITATGQRVTLRCSPRSGDLSVYWYQQSLDQGLQFLIQYYNGEERAKGNILERFSAQQFPDLHSELNLSSLELGDSALYFCASSVLPGRSYEQYFGPGTRLTVT.

The CDR3 sequence: CASSPTGDEQFF. The CDR3, as DNA: TGTGCCAGCAGCCCCACCGGAGATGAGCAGTTCTTC. The chain has TRBV7-3 and TRBJ2-1; D not resolved. The V gene's germline CDR1 is SGHTA and CDR2 FQGTGA. V dropped 5 bases and J dropped 8 bases, with 10 bases sitting between them. This CDR3 contains 12 residues.

V and J are TRBV7-2 and TRBJ2-2, with unresolved D. Germline V CDR1 and CDR2: SGHTA, FQGNSA. The CDR3 runs to 14 residues. Trimming cost V 1 base and J 5 bases, with 8 bases left between them. The CDR3 DNA reads as TGTGCCAGCAGCTTAGGATCTCGTACCGGGGAGCTGTTTTTT. It encodes CASSLGSRTGELFF.

The CDR3 protein is CASSRLAGVTDTQYF. The DNA of the CDR3 is TGTGCCAGCAGTCGACTAGCGGGGGTCACAGATACGCAGTATTTT. The rearrangement joins TRBV21-1 to TRBJ2-3; TRBD2, the D gene given by the table, was not confirmed from the DNA. TRBV21-1 has pseudogene status. This CDR3 has 15 amino acids.

This chain connects TRBV5-1 to TRBJ2-5; 9 nucleotides agree with TRBD1. Germline lookup yields CDR1 SGHRS and CDR2 YFSETQ. This CDR3 is 15 amino acids long. V dropped 0 bases and J dropped 9; count of bases not matched to a gene: 9. CDR3 in DNA: TGCGCCAGCAGCTTGGGAAATACAGGGGGCTTATCCCAGTACTTC. It yields the protein CASSLGNTGGLSQYF.

This clone was observed a handful of times. This CDR3 is also generated by other DNA sequences in the sample. The chain uses TRBV7-3 and TRBJ1-1, with D uncertain. CDR1 is SGHTA and CDR2 is FQGTGA in the germline V gene. The CDR3 has 13 amino acids. V lost 1 base to trimming and J lost 2 bases, with 5 bases between them. CDR3 protein: CASSLMRNTEAFF. DNA for the CDR3: TGTGCCAGCAGCTTAATGCGCAACACTGAAGCTTTCTTT. The whole variable domain, remainder taken from reference TRBV7-3 and TRBJ1-1, is GAGVSQTPSNKVTEKGKYVELRCDPISGHTALYWYRQSLGQGPEFLIYFQGTGAADDSGLPNDRFFAVRPEGSVSTLKIQRTERGDSAVYLCASSLMRNTEAFFGQGTRLTVV.

The CDR3 spells CASSSTGLGLAKNIQYF. As DNA, the CDR3 is TGTGCCAGCAGCTCTACAGGGTTGGGCCTAGCCAAAAACATTCAGTACTTC. The chain combines TRBV5-4 with TRBJ2-4; perhaps TRBD1 as D (6 bases). From germline, CDR1 is SGHNT and CDR2 YYREEE (reference sequence). V gave up 3 bases and J gave up 0 bases, with 16 bases separating them. The CDR3 sequence is 17 residues long.